Below, 21 T cell receptor beta chains from the same sample are listed, as sequenced in a study of T cell responses to AZD1222 COVID-19 vaccine. Profiled with immunoSEQ multiplex PCR; TCRdb holds only in-frame clones, not every one. The sample includes about 140,000 clones, about 86% of them seen just once. The input for sequencing was peripheral blood, taken on day 0 of AZD1222 vaccination. All receptors derive from an adult in good health.

CDR3 sequence reads: CASSVTGGSGYTF. In DNA form, the CDR3 reads TGTGCCAGCAGCGTTACAGGGGGCTCCGGCTACACCTTC. This chain connects TRBV2 to TRBJ1-2, with TRBD1 matching 9 bases. V trimming: 6 bases; J trimming: 8 bases; junction bases outside the gene matches: 7. CDR3 size: 13 residues. Germline V gene sequence: CDR1 SNHLY, CDR2 FYNNEI.

The chain links TRBV11-3 to TRBJ2-7, with a weak D call TRBD2 (7 bases). The CDR3 length is 15 residues. Germline CDR1 reads SGHNT; CDR2 reads YENEEA. V was trimmed by 6 bases and J by 7 bases, leaving 22 bases between them. The CDR3 region is CASSPGSGGPREQYF. CDR3 sequence (DNA): TGTGCCAGCAGTCCTGGGTCGGGGGGCCCTAGAGAGCAGTACTTC. Together with reference TRBV11-3 and TRBJ2-7, the CDR3 gives the full variable domain: EAGVVQSPRYKIIEKKQPVAFWCNPISGHNTLYWYLQNLGQGPELLIRYENEEAVDDSQLPKDRFSAERLKGVDSTLKIQPAELGDSAVYLCASSPGSGGPREQYFGPGTRLTVT.

The rearrangement uses TRBV27 and TRBJ1-1; a possible D gene is TRBD1 (5 bases). The CDR3 has 14 residues. CDR1 is MNHEY, CDR2 SMNVEV, per germline (reference sequence). Deletions cut 5 bases from V and 10 bases from J, with 20 bases between. DNA for the CDR3: TGTGCCAGCAGTCCCTGGCGCCAGGGCGGACGAGCTTTCTTT. Translating gives CASSPWRQGGRAFF.

This chain uses TRBV3-1 (or the pseudogene TRBV3-2) with TRBJ1-2; D is uncertain. This CDR3 contains 14 residues. CDR1 LGHDT and CDR2 YNNKEL come from the germline V gene (reference sequence). Trimming removed 4 bases from V and 0 bases from J, with 9 bases in between. CDR3 DNA: TGTGCCAGCAGCCCCGACGGAGCTAACTATGGCTACACCTTC. Protein: CASSPDGANYGYTF.

This clone showed up just once. This chain connects TRBV6-2 or TRBV6-3 to TRBJ2-3, with 7 bases lining up with TRBD2. The CDR3 is made up of 14 amino acids. V was pared by 6 bases and J by 8 bases, with 11 bases of the junction left unmatched. Germline assignment: CDR1 MNHEY and CDR2 SVGEGT. The CDR3 here is CASSTPAGRGTQYF. DNA of the CDR3: TGTGCCAGCAGCACACCAGCGGGACGAGGTACGCAGTATTTT.

CDR3 loop: CASSPRSRVYNSPLHF. The CDR3 DNA reads TGTGCCAGCTCACCAAGGTCGCGTGTCTATAATTCACCCCTCCACTTT. This chain joins TRBV18 and TRBJ1-6; D gene ambiguous. The CDR3 length is 16 residues. Trimming took off 2 bases at V and 3 bases at J, with 11 bases between the two ends. CDR1 and CDR2 (germline): KGHSH, LQKENI.

J is TRBJ2-2 and V is TRBV11-2; D might be TRBD1 or TRBD2, each matching 5 bases. CDR3 size: 14 residues. CDR1 and CDR2 (germline): SGHAT, FQNNGV. Trimming stripped 5 bases from V and 5 bases from J, with 12 bases between. The CDR3 region has the DNA TGTGCCAGCAGCGTCGAGGGGCGGACCGGGGAGCTGTTTTTT. Protein sequence: CASSVEGRTGELFF.

This chain links TRBV10-2 with TRBJ1-1; no firm D call. V lost 8 bases, J lost 4 bases, and 11 bases lay in between. This CDR3 contains 12 residues. CDR1 is WSHSY, CDR2 SAAADI, per germline. CDR3 protein: CASGSLGTEAFF. The CDR3 DNA sequence: TGCGCCAGCGGGTCTTTGGGCACTGAAGCTTTCTTT.

This chain uses TRBV6-5 with TRBJ1-2; D not resolved. V shed 6 bases and J shed 3 bases, with 14 bases lying between them. This CDR3 contains 14 residues. Germline lookup yields CDR1 MNHEY and CDR2 SVGAGI. CDR3 in DNA: TGTGCCAGCAGCCACACGGAACTATACTATGGCTACACCTTC. Its translation is CASSHTELYYGYTF.

The CDR3 DNA is TGTGCCAGCAGTAGATCCGGGGCCCAAGAGACCCAGTACTTC. Protein: CASSRSGAQETQYF. This chain uses TRBV6-2 or TRBV6-3 with TRBJ2-5; the D gene could be TRBD1 or TRBD2 (5 bases each). The CDR3 has 14 residues. Germline V gives CDR1 MNHEY, CDR2 SVGEGT. V dropped 5 bases and J dropped 1 base, with 11 bases sitting between them.

The rearrangement joins TRBV28 to TRBJ1-4, with a weak D call TRBD1 (5 bases). The CDR3 runs to 15 residues. The V gene lost 6 bases and the J gene lost 0 bases, with 11 bases spanning the gap. CDR1 and CDR2 (germline): MDHEN, SYDVKM. This chain's CDR3 is CASRRQGATNEKLFF. The CDR3 DNA follows: TGTGCCAGCAGACGTCAGGGCGCAACTAATGAAAAACTGTTTTTT.

This chain connects TRBV3-1 (or the pseudogene TRBV3-2) to TRBJ1-2; a weak D match, TRBD1 (5 bases). CDR1 is LGHDT, CDR2 YNNKEL, per germline (reference sequence). Trimming shortened V by 3 bases and J by 10 bases, and 9 bases separated the two germline ends. The CDR3 consists of 11 residues. The CDR3 reads CASSQTDIYTF. The CDR3 DNA is TGTGCCAGCAGCCAGACAGATATCTACACCTTC.

This chain links TRBV5-1 with TRBJ2-7; no reliable D call. The V and J ends lost 0 bases and 2 bases respectively, with 12 bases between them. Germline V gives CDR1 SGHRS, CDR2 YFSETQ. The CDR3 is 15 residues long. The CDR3 DNA is TGCGCCAGCAGCTTGGGTGTGGCGGTAACCTACGAGCAGTACTTC. This sequence encodes CASSLGVAVTYEQYF. The full variable domain, completed using reference TRBV5-1 and TRBJ2-7, is KAGVTQTPRYLIKTRGQQVTLSCSPISGHRSVSWYQQTPGQGLQFLFEYFSETQRNKGNFPGRFSGRQFSNSRSEMNVSTLELGDSALYLCASSLGVAVTYEQYFGPGTRLTVT.

V gene TRBV5-6 combines with J gene TRBJ1-4; D is uncertain. This CDR3 is built from 13 residues. From germline, CDR1 is SGHDT and CDR2 YYEEEE. Trimming pared 0 bases from V and 3 bases from J, leaving 3 bases between. The CDR3 DNA reads as TGTGCCAGCAGCTTGGCGTCTAATGAAAAACTGTTTTTT. This encodes CASSLASNEKLFF.

The genes are TRBV28 and TRBJ1-1; D is ambiguous. From germline, CDR1 is MDHEN and CDR2 SYDVKM. The CDR3 is made up of 12 amino acids. Trimming removed 6 bases at V and 5 bases at J, with 10 bases between. The CDR3, as DNA: TGTGCCAGCAGGGTGTGGAGGACTGAAGCTTTCTTT. Its protein product is CASRVWRTEAFF.

The V and J genes are TRBV9 and TRBJ2-7; the match to TRBD2 covers 9 bases. This CDR3 contains 15 residues. Germline CDR1 reads SGDLS; CDR2 reads YYNGEE. The J segment lost 2 bases and the V segment lost 1 base, leaving 4 bases of the junction unmatched. The CDR3 DNA sequence: TGTGCCAGCAGCGTAAGTGTAGCGGGAGCCTACGAGCAGTACTTC. It codes for CASSVSVAGAYEQYF.

This chain links TRBV15 with TRBJ2-2, with D tentatively TRBD2 (5 bases). The CDR3 spans 15 residues. Trimming removed 1 base from V and 4 bases from J, with 10 bases in between. The V gene's germline CDR1 is LNHNV and CDR2 YYDKDF (reference sequence). The CDR3 protein is CATSRVLAGTGELFF. CDR3 nucleotides: TGTGCCACCAGCAGAGTCCTGGCGGGCACCGGGGAGCTGTTTTTT.

This chain links TRBV6-5 with TRBJ2-7, with 8 bases matching TRBD1. V was clipped by 5 bases and J by 3 bases; unmatched bases: 6. Germline V gene sequence: CDR1 MNHEY, CDR2 SVGAGI. The CDR3 extends over 14 amino acids. CDR3 coding DNA: TGTGCCAGCAGTCAAACTACAGGGGGCTACGAGCAGTACTTC. The encoded protein is CASSQTTGGYEQYF.

V is TRBV7-9 and J is TRBJ1-2, with D possibly being TRBD1 (6 bases). This CDR3 is 14 amino acids long. Per germline, CDR1 SEHNR and CDR2 FQNEAQ (reference sequence). With 5 bases removed from V and 3 bases from J, the gap between germline ends came to 13 bases. CDR3 amino acids: CASSPEGGDYGYTF. The CDR3 region has the DNA TGTGCCAGCAGCCCCGAGGGGGGTGACTATGGCTACACCTTC.

The J gene is TRBJ1-2, the V gene TRBV19; a weak D match, TRBD1 (5 bases). V was pared by 3 bases and J by 3 bases, with 17 bases between. There are 16 residues in the CDR3. Per germline, CDR1 LNHDA and CDR2 SQIVND (reference sequence). The CDR3 is CASSMRWRGRDYGYTF. The CDR3 bases are TGTGCCAGTAGTATGAGGTGGAGGGGTCGGGACTATGGCTACACCTTC.

The chain links TRBV4-3 to TRBJ2-3; 9 bases fit TRBD2. Trimming cost V 2 bases and J 2 bases; bases outside gene matches: 5. This CDR3 comprises 16 residues. Germline V CDR1 and CDR2: LGHNA, YSLEER. The CDR3 protein is CASSQIAGEVTDTQYF. The CDR3 nucleotides are TGCGCCAGCAGCCAAATAGCGGGAGAGGTCACAGATACGCAGTATTTT.